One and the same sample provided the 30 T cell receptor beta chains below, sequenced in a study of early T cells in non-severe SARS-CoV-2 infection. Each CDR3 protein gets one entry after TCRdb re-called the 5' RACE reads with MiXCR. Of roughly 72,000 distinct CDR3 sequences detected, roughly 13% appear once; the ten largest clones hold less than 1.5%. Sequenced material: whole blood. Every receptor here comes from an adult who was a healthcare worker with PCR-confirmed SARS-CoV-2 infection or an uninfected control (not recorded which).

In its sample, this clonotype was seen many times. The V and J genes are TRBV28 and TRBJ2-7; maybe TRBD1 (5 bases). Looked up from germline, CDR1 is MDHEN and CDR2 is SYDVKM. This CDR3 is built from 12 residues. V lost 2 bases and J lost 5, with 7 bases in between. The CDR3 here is CASSLIRDEQYF. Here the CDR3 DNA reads TGTGCCAGCAGTTTAATCAGGGACGAGCAGTACTTC.

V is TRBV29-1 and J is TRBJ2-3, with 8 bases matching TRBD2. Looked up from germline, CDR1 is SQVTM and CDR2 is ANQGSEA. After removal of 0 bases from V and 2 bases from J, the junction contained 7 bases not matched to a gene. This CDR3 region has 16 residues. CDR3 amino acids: CSVEDPGSGATDTQYF. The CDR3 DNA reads TGCAGCGTTGAAGATCCGGGTAGCGGGGCCACAGATACGCAGTATTTT.

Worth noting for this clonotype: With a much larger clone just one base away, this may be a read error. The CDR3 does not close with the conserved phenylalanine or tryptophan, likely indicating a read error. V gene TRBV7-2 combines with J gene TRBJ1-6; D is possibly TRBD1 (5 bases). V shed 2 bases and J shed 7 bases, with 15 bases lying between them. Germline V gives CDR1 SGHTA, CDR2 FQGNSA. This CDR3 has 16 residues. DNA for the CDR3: TGTGCCAGCAGCTTAAGGGCGGCAGGGCGGAATTCACCCCTCCACCTT. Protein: CASSLRAAGRNSPLHL.

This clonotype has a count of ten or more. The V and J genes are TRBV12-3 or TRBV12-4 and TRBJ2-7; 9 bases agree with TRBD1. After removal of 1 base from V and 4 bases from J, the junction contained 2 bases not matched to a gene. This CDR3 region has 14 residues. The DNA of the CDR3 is TGTGCCAGCAGTTTAGGGGGACAGGGATACGAGCAGTACTTC. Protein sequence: CASSLGGQGYEQYF.

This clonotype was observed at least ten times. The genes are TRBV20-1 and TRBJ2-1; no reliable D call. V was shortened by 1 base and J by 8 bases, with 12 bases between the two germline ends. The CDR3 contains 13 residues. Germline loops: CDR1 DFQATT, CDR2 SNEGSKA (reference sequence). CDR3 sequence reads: CSARGNSLYEQFF. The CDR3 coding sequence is TGCAGTGCTAGAGGGAATAGTCTTTATGAGCAGTTCTTC.

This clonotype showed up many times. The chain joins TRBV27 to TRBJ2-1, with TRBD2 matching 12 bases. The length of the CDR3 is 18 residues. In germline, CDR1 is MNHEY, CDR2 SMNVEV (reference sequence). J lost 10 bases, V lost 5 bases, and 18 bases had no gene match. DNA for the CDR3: TGTGCCAGCAGTGGACGGTTCCCGTCTGGGACTAGCGGGTTGGAGCAGTTCTTC. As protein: CASSGRFPSGTSGLEQFF.

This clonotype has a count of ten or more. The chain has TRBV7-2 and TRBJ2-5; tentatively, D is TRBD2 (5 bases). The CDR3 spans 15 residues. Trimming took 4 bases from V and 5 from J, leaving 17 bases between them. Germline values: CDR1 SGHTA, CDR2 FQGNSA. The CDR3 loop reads CASSSTLVRRETQYF. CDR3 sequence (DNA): TGTGCCAGCAGCTCTACATTGGTTAGGAGGGAGACCCAGTACTTC.

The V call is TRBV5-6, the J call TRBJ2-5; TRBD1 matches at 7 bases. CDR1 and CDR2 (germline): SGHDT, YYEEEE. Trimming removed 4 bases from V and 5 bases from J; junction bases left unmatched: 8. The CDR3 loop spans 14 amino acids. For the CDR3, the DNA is TGTGCCAGCAGCCCGGGACAGAGAGGGGAGACCCAGTACTTC. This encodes CASSPGQRGETQYF. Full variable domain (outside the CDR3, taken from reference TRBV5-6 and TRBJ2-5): DAGVTQSPTHLIKTRGQQVTLRCSPKSGHDTVSWYQQALGQGPQFIFQYYEEEERQRGNFPDRFSGHQFPNYSSELNVNALLLGDSALYLCASSPGQRGETQYFGPGTRLLVL.

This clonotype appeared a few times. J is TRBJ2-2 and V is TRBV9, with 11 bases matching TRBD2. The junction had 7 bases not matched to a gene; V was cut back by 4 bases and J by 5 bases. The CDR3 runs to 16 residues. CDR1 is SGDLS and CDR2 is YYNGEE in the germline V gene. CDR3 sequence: CASSPIAGGPTGELFF. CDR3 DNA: TGTGCCAGCAGCCCAATAGCGGGAGGGCCAACCGGGGAGCTGTTTTTT. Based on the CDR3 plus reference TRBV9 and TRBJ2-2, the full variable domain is DSGVTQTPKHLITATGQRVTLRCSPRSGDLSVYWYQQSLDQGLQFLIQYYNGEERAKGNILERFSAQQFPDLHSELNLSSLELGDSALYFCASSPIAGGPTGELFFGEGSRLTVL.

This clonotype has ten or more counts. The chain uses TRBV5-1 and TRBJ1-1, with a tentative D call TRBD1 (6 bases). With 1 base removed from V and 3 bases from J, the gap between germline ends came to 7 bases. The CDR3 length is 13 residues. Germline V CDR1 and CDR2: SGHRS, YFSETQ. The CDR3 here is CASSLQGHTEAFF. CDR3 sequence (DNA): TGCGCCAGCAGCTTGCAGGGGCACACTGAAGCTTTCTTT.

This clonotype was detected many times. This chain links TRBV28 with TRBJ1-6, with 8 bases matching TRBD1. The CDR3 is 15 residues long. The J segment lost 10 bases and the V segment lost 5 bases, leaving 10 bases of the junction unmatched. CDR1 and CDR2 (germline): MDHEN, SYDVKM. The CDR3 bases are TGTGCCAGCAGTCCCCGGACAGGGCTTAGGTCACCCCTCCACTTT. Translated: CASSPRTGLRSPLHF.

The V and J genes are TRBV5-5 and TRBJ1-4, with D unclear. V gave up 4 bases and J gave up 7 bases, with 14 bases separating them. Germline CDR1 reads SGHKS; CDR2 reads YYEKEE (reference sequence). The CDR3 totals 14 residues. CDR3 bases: TGTGCCAGCAGCCGGGTGTGGGGTGGTGAAAAACTGTTTTTT. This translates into CASSRVWGGEKLFF.

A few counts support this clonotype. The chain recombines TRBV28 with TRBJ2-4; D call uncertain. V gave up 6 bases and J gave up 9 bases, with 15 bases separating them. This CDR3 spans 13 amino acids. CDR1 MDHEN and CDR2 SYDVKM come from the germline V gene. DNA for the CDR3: TGTGCCAGCAGACTCGAGAAGGGCCCCATTCAGTACTTC. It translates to CASRLEKGPIQYF.

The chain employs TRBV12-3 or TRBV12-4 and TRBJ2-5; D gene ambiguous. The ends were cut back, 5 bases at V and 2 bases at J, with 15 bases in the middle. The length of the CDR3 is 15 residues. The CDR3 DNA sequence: TGTGCCAGCAGTCGCCGTAGGACCCGACAAGAGACCCAGTACTTC. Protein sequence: CASSRRRTRQETQYF.

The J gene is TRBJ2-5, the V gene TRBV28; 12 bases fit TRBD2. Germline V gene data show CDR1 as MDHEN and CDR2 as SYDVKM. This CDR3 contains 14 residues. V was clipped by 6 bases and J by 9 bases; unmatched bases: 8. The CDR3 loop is CASRPGLAGRSQYF. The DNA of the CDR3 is TGTGCCAGCAGGCCTGGACTAGCGGGACGCTCCCAGTACTTC.

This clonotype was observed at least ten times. The CDR3 is CASTPRGVGADTQYF. The CDR3 bases are TGTGCCAGTACCCCAAGGGGGGTGGGAGCAGATACGCAGTATTTT. V gene TRBV19 combines with J gene TRBJ2-3; D is possibly TRBD1 or TRBD2 (6 bases each). V was clipped by 7 bases and J by 4 bases, with 18 bases between them. The CDR3 has 15 residues. Germline loops: CDR1 LNHDA, CDR2 SQIVND (reference sequence). The entire variable domain, with the rest obtained from reference TRBV19 and TRBJ2-3, is as follows: DGGITQSPKYLFRKEGQNVTLSCEQNLNHDAMYWYRQDPGQGLRLIYYSQIVNDFQKGDIAEGYSVSREKKESFPLTVTSAQKNPTAFYLCASTPRGVGADTQYFGPGTRLTVL.

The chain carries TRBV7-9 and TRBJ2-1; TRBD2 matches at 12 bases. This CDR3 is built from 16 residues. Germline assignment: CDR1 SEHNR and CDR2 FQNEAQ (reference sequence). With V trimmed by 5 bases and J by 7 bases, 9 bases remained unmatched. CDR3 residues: CASSRLAGASWNEQFF. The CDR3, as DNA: TGTGCCAGCAGCCGACTAGCGGGGGCTAGTTGGAATGAGCAGTTCTTC.

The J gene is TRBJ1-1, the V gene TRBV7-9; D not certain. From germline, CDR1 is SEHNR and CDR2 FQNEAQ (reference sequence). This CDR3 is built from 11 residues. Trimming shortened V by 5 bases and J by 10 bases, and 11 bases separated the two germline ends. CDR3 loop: CASSRRKVAFF. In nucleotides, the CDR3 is TGTGCCAGCAGCCGCAGGAAGGTAGCTTTCTTT. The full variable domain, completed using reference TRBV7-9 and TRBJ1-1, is DTGVSQNPRHKITKRGQNVTFRCDPISEHNRLYWYRQTLGQGPEFLTYFQNEAQLEKSRLLSDRFSAERPKGSFSTLEIQRTEQGDSAMYLCASSRRKVAFFGQGTRLTVV.

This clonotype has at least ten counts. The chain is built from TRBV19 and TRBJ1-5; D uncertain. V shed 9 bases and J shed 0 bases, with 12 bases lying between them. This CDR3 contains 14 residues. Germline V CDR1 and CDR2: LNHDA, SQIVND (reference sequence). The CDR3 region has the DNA TGTGCCAGCGAGCTCCGAGATAGCAATCAGCCCCAGCATTTT. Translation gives CASELRDSNQPQHF.

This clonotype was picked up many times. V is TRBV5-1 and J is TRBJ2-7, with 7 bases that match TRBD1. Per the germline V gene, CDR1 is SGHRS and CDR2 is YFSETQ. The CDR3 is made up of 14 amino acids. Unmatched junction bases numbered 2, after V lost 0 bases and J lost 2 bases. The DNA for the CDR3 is TGCGCCAGCAGCTTGGAGGGACAGACCTACGAGCAGTACTTC. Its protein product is CASSLEGQTYEQYF. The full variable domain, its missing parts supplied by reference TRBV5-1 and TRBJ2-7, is KAGVTQTPRYLIKTRGQQVTLSCSPISGHRSVSWYQQTPGQGLQFLFEYFSETQRNKGNFPGRFSGRQFSNSRSEMNVSTLELGDSALYLCASSLEGQTYEQYFGPGTRLTVT.

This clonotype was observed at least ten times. The CDR3 region has the DNA TGTGCCAGCAGTTACGCGGGCCGATCTTTTAGCTACACCTTC. It is translated as CASSYAGRSFSYTF. The genes are TRBV6-5 and TRBJ1-2; D unclear. There are 14 residues in the CDR3. Trimming shortened V by 2 bases and J by 9 bases, and 16 bases separated the two germline ends. Germline V lookup: CDR1 MNHEY, CDR2 SVGAGI.

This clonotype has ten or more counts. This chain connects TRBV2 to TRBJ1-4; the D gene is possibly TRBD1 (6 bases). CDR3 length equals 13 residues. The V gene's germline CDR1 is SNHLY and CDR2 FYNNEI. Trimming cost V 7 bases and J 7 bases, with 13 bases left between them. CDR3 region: CASMSDSFEKLFF. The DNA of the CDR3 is TGTGCCAGCATGTCGGACAGCTTTGAAAAACTGTTTTTT.

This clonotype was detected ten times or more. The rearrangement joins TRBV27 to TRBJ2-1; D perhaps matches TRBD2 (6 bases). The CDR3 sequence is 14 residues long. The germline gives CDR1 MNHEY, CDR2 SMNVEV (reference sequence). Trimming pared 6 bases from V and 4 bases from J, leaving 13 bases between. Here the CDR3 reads CASRGTSQYNEQFF. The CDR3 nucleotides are TGTGCCAGCAGGGGGACTTCTCAGTACAATGAGCAGTTCTTC.

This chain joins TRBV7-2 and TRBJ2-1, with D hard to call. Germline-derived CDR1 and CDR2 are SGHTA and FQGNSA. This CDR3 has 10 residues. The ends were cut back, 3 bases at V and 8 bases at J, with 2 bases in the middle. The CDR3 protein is CASSLDEQFF. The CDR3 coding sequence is TGTGCCAGCAGCTTGGATGAGCAGTTCTTC.

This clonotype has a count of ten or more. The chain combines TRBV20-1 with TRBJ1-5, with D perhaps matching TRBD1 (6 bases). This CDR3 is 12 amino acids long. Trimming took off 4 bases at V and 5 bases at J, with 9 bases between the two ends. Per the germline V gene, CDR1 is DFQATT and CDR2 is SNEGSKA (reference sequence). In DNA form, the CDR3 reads TGCAGTGCTACCCCAGGGGATCAGCCCCAGCATTTT. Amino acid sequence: CSATPGDQPQHF.

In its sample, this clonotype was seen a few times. This CDR3 is CASSLLDGQSYGYTF. CDR3 sequence (DNA): TGTGCCAGCAGTTTATTAGACGGACAGAGCTATGGCTACACCTTC. The genes are TRBV28 and TRBJ1-2; possibly TRBD1 for D (6 bases). In germline, CDR1 is MDHEN, CDR2 SYDVKM. The length of the CDR3 is 15 residues. Between the trimmed V and J ends, which lost 1 base and 4 bases, there was a span of 13 bases.

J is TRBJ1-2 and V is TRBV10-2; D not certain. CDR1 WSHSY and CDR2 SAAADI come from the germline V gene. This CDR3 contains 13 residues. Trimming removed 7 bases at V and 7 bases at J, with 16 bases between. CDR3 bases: TGCGCCAGCAAGAACGGGCCCGTAGGTGGCTACACCTTC. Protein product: CASKNGPVGGYTF.

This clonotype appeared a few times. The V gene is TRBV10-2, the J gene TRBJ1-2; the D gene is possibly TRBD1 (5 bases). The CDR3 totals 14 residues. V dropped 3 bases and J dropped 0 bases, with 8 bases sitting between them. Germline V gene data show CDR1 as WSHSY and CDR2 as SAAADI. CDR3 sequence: CASSDWGANYGYTF. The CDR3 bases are TGCGCCAGCAGTGATTGGGGGGCTAACTATGGCTACACCTTC.

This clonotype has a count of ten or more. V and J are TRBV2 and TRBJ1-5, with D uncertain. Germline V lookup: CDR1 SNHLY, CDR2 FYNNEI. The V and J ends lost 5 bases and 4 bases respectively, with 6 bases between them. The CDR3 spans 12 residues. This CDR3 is CASSRVNQPQHF. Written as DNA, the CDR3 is TGTGCCAGCAGTCGGGTAAATCAGCCCCAGCATTTT.

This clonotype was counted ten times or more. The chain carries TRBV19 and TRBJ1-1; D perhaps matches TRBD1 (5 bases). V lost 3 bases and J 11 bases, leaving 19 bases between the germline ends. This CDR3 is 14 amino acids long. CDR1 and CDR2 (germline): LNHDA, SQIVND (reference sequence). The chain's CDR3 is CASSMGYPDKGAFF. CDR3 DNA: TGTGCCAGTAGTATGGGTTACCCGGACAAGGGGGCTTTCTTT. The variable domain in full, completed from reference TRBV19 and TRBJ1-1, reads DGGITQSPKYLFRKEGQNVTLSCEQNLNHDAMYWYRQDPGQGLRLIYYSQIVNDFQKGDIAEGYSVSREKKESFPLTVTSAQKNPTAFYLCASSMGYPDKGAFFGQGTRLTVV.